This TCR beta chain was obtained from a study of beta chain features in type 1 diabetes (dated by TCRdb to 2016 to 2019). At the level of the whole study: Mean age, gender distribution, total cell number and subset yield did not differ between patients and healthy donors. A total of over 90,000,000 sorted cells were examined across all samples, and a strong correlation was observed between cell number per subset and RNA yield. The study compared TCRB repertoires of sorted circulating CD4+ T cell subsets between recently diagnosed type 1 diabetes patients and matched healthy donors. Regulatory and stem cell-like memory subsets were obtained from only 8 patients and roughly eight healthy donors, while naive and central memory subsets were obtained from all 30 or so donors.

Paper-wide results and their limitations: Naive, central memory and regulatory TCRB repertoires appeared more similar among patients than among healthy donors. Sequencing cDNA rather than genomic DNA could over-represent highly expressing activated cells, although activation and CD3 levels did not differ between groups. At VDJ recombination sites, type 1 diabetes patients had fewer insertions and more deleted nucleotides, which implies abnormalities in thymic rearrangement. PCR might favor shorter templates, but patient and control samples were amplified and corrected together, so any skew would affect both groups equally. Type 1 diabetes patients showed a moderate but significant shortening of TCRB CDR3 length in all four CD4+ subsets. Only small numbers of individuals were included in the HLA sub-analyses, which left unresolved whether HLA type had any influence on TCRB rearrangement.

A remark on this clone: Its binding antigen is unknown. The sample holds no much larger clone one base away, and base qualities are not on file.

Each donor gave one peripheral blood draw, averaging about 100 mL, which was collected into heparinised tubes. A BD FACSAria II and a panel including CD45RO, CCR7, CD25, CD127, CD95 and CD27 were used to sort naive, central memory, regulatory and stem cell-like memory CD4+ T cells. A purity above 98% was achieved for all sorted populations. PBMCs were isolated right away by Lymphoprep density gradient centrifugation and were stained directly, without culture. So that batch effects would be minimized, each experiment stained and sorted samples in pairs, pairing one healthy donor with one patient. The entire amount of isolated RNA was reverse transcribed using the High Capacity cDNA Reverse Transcription Kit, so the sequenced TCRB transcripts were expressed ones. Deep immunoSEQ sequencing was performed on naive, central memory and regulatory T cell samples, with an average of roughly 3.5 million total reads per sample. Sorted cells were lysed in RLT buffer, and RNA was extracted using DNase-treated RNeasy Micro or Mini kits according to cell number. Each cell subset was processed separately to prevent cross-contamination, with patient and healthy donor samples processed together. Using the immunoSEQ multiplex PCR, TCRB sequences were amplified from cDNA into 87-bp fragments spanning the CDR3 region. Sequencing of the amplicons was performed on the Illumina HiSeq platform. The published analysis was carried out like this. Synthetic template baselines were used to correct PCR bias computationally, reads within Hamming distance 2 were collapsed together, and singletons that could not be merged were discarded. Reads were aligned against IMGT so that V, D and J genes, CDR3 length and insertions or deletions at six rearrangement sites could be assigned. Within each subset, clonotype counts were normalized to sorted cell number, and only after that were true diversity and Gini coefficients computed with the tcR R package. The overlap coefficient, calculated on TCRB nucleotide sequences, was used to quantify repertoire sharing. As a proxy for the pre-selection repertoire, out-of-frame TCRB sequences from naive cells were analyzed. TCRdb retrieved this table from immuneACCESS and kept in-frame rearrangements only. Not all clones are present; in checked studies, unresolved V genes account for under half, and no reason is known for the remainder. The V and J calls and clone size are taken from that table; D and trimming were inferred from the DNA. This sample gives over 650,000 clones in total; over 11% of them show up just once. Of the sample, 0.03% to 0.04% falls within the top ten clones.

V is trimmed back by 8 bases and J by 1 base, and the junction contains 12 bases that no gene match accounts for. For CDR1 and CDR2, the germline V gene lists MGHRA and YSYEKL. CDR3 length: 16 amino acids, cysteine to phenylalanine. Just CDR3 DNA is preserved here, 48 bases in frame from base 1. The clonotype comes from a man between 18 and 35 years old with type 1 diabetes. The sequenced sample was naive CD4+ T cells from blood. The cell subset or site label, as the study defines it: true naive CD4+ T cells. The chain joins TRBV4-1 to TRBJ1-2, and TRBD1 aligns with 8 junction nucleotides. The CDR3 protein: CASQGTGGAFNYGYTF. The DNA sequence is as follows: TGCGCCAGCCAAGGGACAGGTGGTGCTTTTAACTATGGCTACACCTTC.